This is a list of T cell receptor beta chains from one sample in a study of shared clonotypes between healthy human individuals. Generated by immunoSEQ multiplex PCR, the TCRdb table keeps only in-frame clones and is missing some. The data contain just over 2,000,000 clones, about 95% of them singletons. The sample comprised naive CD8+ T cells sorted from blood. These receptors came from a man between 18 and 35 years old in good health. Each CDR3 is given with its conserved first and last residue. Each record gives: V gene, clone size, CDR3 length, CDR3 protein. Not all rows give a size; the values are once, few, many and, for expanded clones, a class.

>TRBV6-5|NA|15
CASSYFPGQGNVLTF
>TRBV11-2|NA|13
CASRPRGSETQYF
>TRBV27|NA|17
CASSPTNLGADYNEQFF
>TRBV6-5|NA|14
CASSPSPIREKLFF
>TRBV9|NA|14
CASSSSYRGPELFF
>TRBV7-2|NA|12
CASSSPADTQYF
>TRBV4-3|NA|15
CASSEAVAGEETQYF
>TRBV7-6|NA|17
CASSLADLAGGYNEQFF
>TRBV7-9|NA|15
CASRDRGIGDYGYTF
>TRBV6-4|NA|19
CASSDPKSDRGRNNSPLHF
>TRBV28|NA|14
CASAASGGLDEQFF
>TRBV9|NA|16
CASSVVARGGTGELFF
>TRBV5-6|NA|14
CASSFGGTPETQYF
>TRBV7-9|NA|13
CASTTLADNEQFF
>TRBV9|NA|14
CASSVVGTTHEQFF
>TRBV21-1|NA|15
CASSKGSGCGNTIYF
>TRBV6-1|NA|14
CASDTFSSGNTIYF
>TRBV27|NA|15
CASSLLGESSYEQYF
>TRBV7-9|once|15
CASTIVVPMDAEAFF
>TRBV6-5|NA|14
CASSPGEGRETQYF
>TRBV7-6|NA|14
CASSNFGGPYEQYF
>TRBV10-1|NA|12
CASSEPGKQAFF
>TRBV19|NA|17
CASTREAGTGGQETQYF
>TRBV2|NA|13
CASSPIAAREQYF
>TRBV6-5|NA|15
CASSYFPGGTGELFF
>TRBV28|NA|18
CASSLGGQGQTHNSPLHF
>TRBV7-9|NA|15
CASEALQGTNTEAFF
>TRBV2|NA|13
CASSPDSFRPQHF
>TRBV7-9|once|13
CASSEDRRYGYTF
>TRBV6-5|NA|15
CASSSGTDSNQPQHF
>TRBV7-6|NA|15
CASSFDRTANYGYTF
>TRBV7-9|NA|12
CASSPLAVEQFF
>TRBV27|once|15
CASSLGTLAKNIQYF
>TRBV5-6|NA|18
CASSSPGLAGGPNYEQFF
>TRBV10-3|NA|14
CASRDPPYQETQYF
>TRBV6-1|few|14
CASSDILGTYGYTF
>TRBV10-3|NA|15
CAITDFSGLRYEQYF
>TRBV7-6|NA|15
CASSSQLDRQETQYF
>TRBV10-1|NA|11
CASSPNQPQHF
>TRBV6-5|NA|12
CASSYGGSEQYF
>TRBV18|NA|15
CASSPVAGGTDTQYF
>TRBV11-2|NA|15
CASSLGTWRDHEQFF
>TRBV7-7|NA|13
CASSSTGYNEQFF
>TRBV2|NA|14
CASSDGLAVYEQYF
>TRBV9|NA|14
CASSVVAGQREAFF
>TRBV7-9|NA|14
CASSFNNLKETQYF
>TRBV11-3|NA|13
CASSLGTANEQYF
>TRBV27|once|15
CASSKRLAGGDTQYF
>TRBV19|NA|13
CASSIGGDQPQHF
>TRBV6-1|NA|15
CASEIGQGFLHEQYF
>TRBV28|once|12
CASSAQGYGYTF
>TRBV2|NA|15
CASSEVLAGTDTQYF
>TRBV6-5|NA|14
CASSYYAGGNEQFF
>TRBV9|NA|15
CASSVDSGAYNEQFF